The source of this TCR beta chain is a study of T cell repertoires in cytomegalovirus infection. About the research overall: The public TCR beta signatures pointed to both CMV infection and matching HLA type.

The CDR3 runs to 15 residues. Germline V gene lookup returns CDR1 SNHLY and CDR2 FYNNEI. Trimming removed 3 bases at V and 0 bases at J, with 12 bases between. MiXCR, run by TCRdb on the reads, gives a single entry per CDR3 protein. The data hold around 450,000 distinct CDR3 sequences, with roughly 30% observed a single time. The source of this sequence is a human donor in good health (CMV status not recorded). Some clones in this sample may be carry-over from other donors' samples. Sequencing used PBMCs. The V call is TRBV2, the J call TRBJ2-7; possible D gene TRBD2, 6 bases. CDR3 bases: TGTGCCAGCAGTGAGTCGGGACTTACCTCCTACGAGCAGTACTTC. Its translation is CASSESGLTSYEQYF.